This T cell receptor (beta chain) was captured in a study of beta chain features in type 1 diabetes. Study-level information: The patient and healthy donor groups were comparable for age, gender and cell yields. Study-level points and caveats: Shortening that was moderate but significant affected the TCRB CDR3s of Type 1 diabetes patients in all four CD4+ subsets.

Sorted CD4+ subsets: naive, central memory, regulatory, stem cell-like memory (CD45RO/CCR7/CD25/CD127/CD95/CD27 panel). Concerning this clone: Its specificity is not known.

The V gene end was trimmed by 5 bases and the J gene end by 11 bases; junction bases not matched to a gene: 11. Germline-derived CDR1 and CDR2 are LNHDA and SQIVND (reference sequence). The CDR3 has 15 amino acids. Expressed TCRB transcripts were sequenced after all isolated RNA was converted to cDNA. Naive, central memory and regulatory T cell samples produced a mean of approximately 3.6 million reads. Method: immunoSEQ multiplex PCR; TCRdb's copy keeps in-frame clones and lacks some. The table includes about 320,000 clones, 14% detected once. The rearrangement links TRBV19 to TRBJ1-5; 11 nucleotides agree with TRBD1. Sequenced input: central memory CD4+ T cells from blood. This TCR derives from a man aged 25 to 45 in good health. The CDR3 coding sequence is TGTGCCAGTAGTCCGGGACAGGGGGTCGATTGGGCCCAGCATTTT. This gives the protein CASSPGQGVDWAQHF.